The 24 T cell receptor beta chains below come from one sample, sequenced in a study of OX40 agonist ivuxolimab in advanced cancers. Data came from immunoSEQ multiplex PCR; TCRdb stores just in-frame clones and leaves some out. This table holds some 44,000 clones, approximately 83% found once. The sequencing here drew on CD4+ or CD8+ T cells sorted from blood, taken in a trial of the OX40 agonist ivuxolimab. All receptors derive from an adult with an advanced solid tumor such as melanoma, head and neck, liver or kidney cancer.

The chain recombines TRBV13 with TRBJ2-3; D is unclear. This CDR3 is built from 10 residues. V lost 8 bases and J lost 13, with 13 bases in between. Germline values: CDR1 PRHDT, CDR2 FYEKMQ (reference sequence). CDR3 amino acids: CASPLLGKYF. The CDR3 DNA reads TGTGCCAGCCCCCTCCTCGGTAAGTATTTT.

The chain employs TRBV4-1 and TRBJ1-1; D is possibly TRBD1 (6 bases). The germline V gene has CDR1 MGHRA and CDR2 YSYEKL. The CDR3 is 15 amino acids. The V gene lost 4 bases and the J gene lost 0 bases, with 12 bases spanning the gap. The CDR3 DNA sequence: TGCGCCAGCAGCCTAGCGGACAGAATGAACACTGAAGCTTTCTTT. Amino acids: CASSLADRMNTEAFF.

The chain employs TRBV6-1 and TRBJ1-5; 10 nucleotides line up with TRBD1. Germline loops: CDR1 MNHNS, CDR2 SASEGT. The CDR3 is 17 amino acids. J was trimmed by 6 bases and V by 3 bases; bases with no gene match: 11. CDR3 coding DNA: TGTGCCAGCAGTGACGACAGGGGGCGCTGGATGGCTCAGCCCCAGCATTTT. This encodes CASSDDRGRWMAQPQHF.

This rearrangement joins TRBV10-3 to TRBJ1-1; TRBD1 is a possible D gene (6 bases). The V gene lost 8 bases and the J gene lost 0 bases, with 10 bases spanning the gap. CDR3 length: 13 residues. Per the germline V gene, CDR1 is ENHRY and CDR2 is SYGVKD. CDR3 in DNA: TGTGCCATCCACAGGGAGTTGAACACTGAAGCTTTCTTT. It codes for CAIHRELNTEAFF.

The rearrangement joins TRBV28 to TRBJ2-5, with D perhaps given as TRBD1 or TRBD2 (6 bases each). The V end lost 6 bases, the J end lost 5 bases, and 19 bases lay between the germline ends. Germline V gene lookup returns CDR1 MDHEN and CDR2 SYDVKM. The CDR3 contains 15 residues. The CDR3 region has the DNA TGTGCCAGCAGGCTCCCGGGGGCTAACCGGGAGACCCAGTACTTC. Its translation: CASRLPGANRETQYF.

This chain links TRBV10-3 with TRBJ1-3; D perhaps matches TRBD1 (5 bases). The ends were cut back, 10 bases at V and 4 bases at J, with 20 bases in the middle. Germline lookup yields CDR1 ENHRY and CDR2 SYGVKD. This CDR3 has 15 residues. The CDR3 is CATLGGTLHGNTIYF. The CDR3 nucleotides read TGTGCCACTCTCGGGGGGACCCTACACGGAAACACCATATATTTT.

In its sample, this clone was seen once. The V call is TRBV30, the J call TRBJ2-7; TRBD2 matches at 8 bases. Germline trimming cut 4 bases from V and 0 bases from J; bases unmatched to any gene: 2. CDR1 is GTSNPN, CDR2 SVGIG, per germline (reference sequence). CDR3 size: 13 residues. CDR3 loop: CAWKSGGSYEQYF. The CDR3 nucleotides read TGTGCCTGGAAGAGCGGGGGCTCCTACGAGCAGTACTTC.

J is TRBJ2-4 and V is TRBV7-9; D gene unclear. The CDR3 contains 13 residues. The germline V gene encodes CDR1 SEHNR and CDR2 FQNEAQ (reference sequence). Trimming removed 2 bases from V and 6 bases from J, with 8 bases in between. Written as DNA, the CDR3 is TGTGCCAGCAGCTTATTCCCCTCAAACATTCAGTACTTC. Translation: CASSLFPSNIQYF.

The gene calls are TRBV6-5 and TRBJ2-7; 7 bases fit TRBD2. With V trimmed by 8 bases and J by 2 bases, 6 bases remained unmatched. CDR3 length: 13 amino acids. Germline CDR1 MNHEY, CDR2 SVGAGI. CDR3 sequence reads: CASGREAPYEQYF. DNA of the CDR3: TGTGCCAGCGGGAGGGAGGCCCCCTACGAGCAGTACTTC.

Turning to this clone: The junction and the germline gene differ at one end; a read error may be behind it. This sequence joins TRBV7-2 and TRBJ1-4, with 7 bases fitting TRBD1. Looked up from germline, CDR1 is SGHTA and CDR2 is FQGNSA. CDR3 length equals 14 residues. The CDR3 coding sequence is TGTGCCAGCAGCCCCCAGACAGGGAATGGAAAACTGTTTTTT. As protein: CASSPQTGNGKLFF.

The V call is TRBV28, the J call TRBJ1-1, with 8 bases matching TRBD1. Per germline, CDR1 MDHEN and CDR2 SYDVKM. The CDR3 runs 13 residues. The CDR3 loop reads CALQGDMNTEAFF. The DNA for the CDR3 is TGTGCTTTACAGGGGGACATGAACACTGAAGCTTTCTTT.

This clone was seen just once. The chain uses TRBV10-3 and TRBJ1-2; a possible D gene is TRBD1 (5 bases). The germline gives CDR1 ENHRY, CDR2 SYGVKD. V lost 2 bases, J lost 5 bases, and 12 bases lay in between. This CDR3 has 14 residues. The CDR3 coding sequence is TGTGCCATCAGTGAGGGAGGGGAGAATTATGGCTACACCTTC. Translated, it gives CAISEGGENYGYTF.

The chain joins TRBV28 to TRBJ1-1, with D tentatively TRBD1 (6 bases). This CDR3 spans 12 amino acids. V was trimmed by 6 bases and J by 4 bases, leaving 9 bases between them. Germline V gene lookup returns CDR1 MDHEN and CDR2 SYDVKM. The DNA of the CDR3 is TGTGCCAGCAGCCAGGGGAGCACTGAAGCTTTCTTT. Its protein is CASSQGSTEAFF.

The chain recombines TRBV11-2 with TRBJ2-5; D call uncertain. Germline V gives CDR1 SGHAT, CDR2 FQNNGV. V was cut by 1 base and J by 4 bases, with 19 bases left in between. The CDR3 totals 17 residues. The CDR3 bases are TGTGCCAGCAGCTTAGGCGCAGGACCGCAGACCGGAGAGACCCAGTACTTC. Amino acid sequence: CASSLGAGPQTGETQYF.

The V and J genes are TRBV25-1 and TRBJ2-3, with D perhaps TRBD2 (5 bases). The V gene lost 4 bases and the J gene lost 4 bases, with 18 bases spanning the gap. Per the germline V gene, CDR1 is MGHDK and CDR2 is SYGVNS. The CDR3 has 16 amino acids. CDR3 sequence (DNA): TGTGCCAGCAGTGGTTCGGCGGTAGCGTCCGCAGATACGCAGTATTTT. Translating gives CASSGSAVASADTQYF. The whole variable domain, filled in from reference TRBV25-1 and TRBJ2-3, reads EADIYQTPRYLVIGTGKKITLECSQTMGHDKMYWYQQDPGMELHLIHYSYGVNSTEKGDLSSESTVSRIRTEHFPLTLESARPSHTSQYLCASSGSAVASADTQYFGPGTRLTVL.

Here the CDR3 DNA reads TGTGCCAGCAATTCCTATGGCGAGCAGTACTTC. Its translation: CASNSYGEQYF. V and J are TRBV28 and TRBJ2-7; D unclear. The ends were cut back, 7 bases at V and 6 bases at J, with 10 bases in the middle. The CDR3 contains 11 residues. In germline, CDR1 is MDHEN, CDR2 SYDVKM.

This clone was seen a few times. The chain employs TRBV30 and TRBJ1-5; TRBD1 aligns across 10 bases. The germline V gene encodes CDR1 GTSNPN and CDR2 SVGIG (reference sequence). This CDR3 spans 14 amino acids. With 5 bases clipped from V and 5 bases from J, the junction kept 6 bases outside the gene matches. The DNA for the CDR3 is TGTGCCTGGGCCCGGGACAGGGGTGATCAGCCCCAGCATTTT. Its protein product is CAWARDRGDQPQHF.

As DNA, the CDR3 is TGTGCCAGCAGCCCGGAAATCTCTGGAAACACCATATATTTT. Protein sequence: CASSPEISGNTIYF. The chain combines TRBV5-4 with TRBJ1-3; D is unresolved. This CDR3 spans 14 amino acids. Germline CDR1 reads SGHNT; CDR2 reads YYREEE (reference sequence). V lost 4 bases, J lost 0 bases, and 8 bases lay in between.

This clone has just a few counts. V usage is TRBV27 and J usage is TRBJ2-1, with TRBD2 matching over 9 bases. The V gene end was trimmed by 3 bases and the J gene end by 9 bases; junction bases not matched to a gene: 15. Germline values: CDR1 MNHEY, CDR2 SMNVEV (reference sequence). The CDR3 runs 17 residues. The CDR3 bases are TGTGCCAGCAGTTTGGATTCTAGCGGGACCCCTAGGGTTGAGCAGTTCTTC. It is translated as CASSLDSSGTPRVEQFF.

The gene calls are TRBV7-2 and TRBJ2-7; 12 nucleotides agree with TRBD2. The germline V gene has CDR1 SGHTA and CDR2 FQGNSA. The CDR3 contains 14 residues. After removal of 5 bases from V and 3 bases from J, the junction contained 2 bases not matched to a gene. The CDR3 protein is CASSASGGDYEQYF. CDR3 in DNA: TGTGCCAGCAGCGCTAGCGGGGGGGACTACGAGCAGTACTTC.

This chain links TRBV9 with TRBJ1-3; tentatively, D is TRBD1 (5 bases). CDR3 size: 14 residues. CDR1 and CDR2 (germline): SGDLS, YYNGEE. The V end was cut by 4 bases, the J end by 4 bases, with 12 bases between. CDR3 loop: CASSSGGVGNTIYF. CDR3 bases: TGTGCCAGCAGCTCTGGAGGGGTGGGAAACACCATATATTTT.

This chain joins TRBV30 and TRBJ1-6; 7 bases agree with TRBD1. This CDR3 contains 14 residues. Germline lookup yields CDR1 GTSNPN and CDR2 SVGIG (reference sequence). J gave up 5 bases and V 5 bases, and 6 bases lay outside the gene matches. Here the CDR3 DNA reads TGTGCCTGGTCAAAGGGACAGAATAATTCACCCCTCCACTTT. Translation gives CAWSKGQNNSPLHF. Complete variable domain (other parts from reference TRBV30 and TRBJ1-6): SQTIHQWPATLVQPVGSPLSLECTVEGTSNPNLYWYRQAAGRGLQLLFYSVGIGQISSEVPQNLSASRPQDRQFILSSKKLLLSDSGFYLCAWSKGQNNSPLHFGNGTRLTVT.

The V gene is TRBV7-8, the J gene TRBJ1-4; D is uncertain. The CDR3 spans 14 residues. Germline CDR1 SGHVS, CDR2 FQNEAQ. V lost 1 base, J lost 0 bases, and 3 bases lay in between. Here the CDR3 reads CASSLGPTNEKLFF. The CDR3 nucleotides are TGTGCCAGCAGCTTAGGACCAACTAATGAAAAACTGTTTTTT.

This chain connects TRBV19 to TRBJ1-5; D is possibly TRBD1 (5 bases). Trimming removed 7 bases from V and 0 bases from J, with 25 bases in between. CDR1 is LNHDA and CDR2 is SQIVND in the germline V gene (reference sequence). The CDR3 consists of 19 residues. As DNA, the CDR3 is TGTGCCAGTACCGCTGCTCAGGGATTTGCCTCGTATAGCAATCAGCCCCAGCATTTT. It codes for CASTAAQGFASYSNQPQHF. Complete variable domain (other parts from reference TRBV19 and TRBJ1-5): DGGITQSPKYLFRKEGQNVTLSCEQNLNHDAMYWYRQDPGQGLRLIYYSQIVNDFQKGDIAEGYSVSREKKESFPLTVTSAQKNPTAFYLCASTAAQGFASYSNQPQHFGDGTRLSIL.